The rows below give T cell receptor beta chains drawn from one sample of a study of identifying expanded T cells in peripheral blood. Repertoires were generated with immunoSEQ multiplex PCR, while TCRdb's copy carries only in-frame clones and drops some. The data show 81,000 or so clones, about 83% seen once. The sequencing sample was made of blood. The receptors shown here come from a person between 18 and 75 years old in good health. The CDR3 runs from the conserved cysteine through the conserved F or W. D genes are given only for firm matches. The size field is filled for only some rows; it gives once, few, many or a size class.

D,size,J,V,DNA,CDR3
NA,NA,TRBJ1-1,TRBV11-2,TGTGCCAGCAGCTTATCCGCACAAATTAGATACACTGAAGCTTTCTTT,CASSLSAQIRYTEAFF
TRBD2,NA,TRBJ2-3,TRBV28,TGTGCCAGCAGTTTCGGGAGCGGGAGCAGCACAGATACGCAGTATTTT,CASSFGSGSSTDTQYF
NA,NA,TRBJ2-7,TRBV23-1,TGCGCCAGCAGGGCACAGGGATTCGACTACGAGCAGTACTTC,CASRAQGFDYEQYF
NA,NA,TRBJ1-5,TRBV30,TGTGCCTGGAGTGGGCAGGGTAGTAGTCAGCCCCAGCATTTT,CAWSGQGSSQPQHF
TRBD1,NA,TRBJ1-2,TRBV4-1,TGCGCCAGCAGCCAAGATCCAATAAGGGAAGTCCGGGACAGGGTGACCTATGGCTACACCTTC,CASSQDPIREVRDRVTYGYTF
TRBD1,NA,TRBJ2-7,TRBV9,TGTGCCAGCAGTACCGGGACAGGGACCCCCTACGAGCAGTACTTC,CASSTGTGTPYEQYF
NA,NA,TRBJ2-3,TRBV10-3,TGTGCCATCTGGTCGGTTAGCACAGATACGCAGTATTTT,CAIWSVSTDTQYF
TRBD2,NA,TRBJ2-3,TRBV7-2,TGTGCCAGCAGCTTAGCGGGAGGGCCCGGCACAGATACGCAGTATTTT,CASSLAGGPGTDTQYF
TRBD1,NA,TRBJ2-1,TRBV28,TGTGCCAGCAGTTTATCCGGGACAGGGTGGAATGAGCAGTTCTTC,CASSLSGTGWNEQFF
NA,NA,TRBJ2-7,TRBV18,TGTGCCAGCTCTGAATCGGTACTGGAGCAGTACTTC,CASSESVLEQYF
TRBD1,NA,TRBJ1-2,TRBV6-5,TGTGCCATCGGACAGGTTGGTGGCTACACCTTC,CAIGQVGGYTF
NA,few,TRBJ1-1,TRBV5-8,TGTGCCAGCAGCTTGTGGCTGGCGAACACTGAAGCTTTCTTT,CASSLWLANTEAFF
TRBD1,many,TRBJ1-2,TRBV7-2,TGTGCCAGCAGCTCCGGACAGGGGACGGGCTACACCTTC,CASSSGQGTGYTF
TRBD2,NA,TRBJ2-1,TRBV7-9,TGTGCCAGCAGCGATCTACTAGCGAGAGTGGATGAGCAGTTCTTC,CASSDLLARVDEQFF
TRBD1,NA,TRBJ2-5,TRBV11-3,TGTGCCAGCAGCTCACGACAGGGCGGGCGCCATCAAGAGACCCAGTACTTC,CASSSRQGGRHQETQYF
NA,NA,TRBJ2-2,TRBV28,TGTGCCAGCAGCGGCCCAGGGTACACCGGGGAGCTGTTTTTT,CASSGPGYTGELFF
TRBD2,NA,TRBJ2-2,TRBV5-1,TGCGCCAGCGGCCTAGCGGTGAACACCGGGGAGCTGTTTTTT,CASGLAVNTGELFF
TRBD1,NA,TRBJ2-2,TRBV28,TGTGCCAGCAGTCTACCATCCGGGACAGGGCACGGGGAGCTGTTTTTT,CASSLPSGTGHGELFF
TRBD2,once,TRBJ2-2,TRBV5-4,TGTGCCAGCAGCTTTGGGGGACTAGCGGGTACCGGGGAGCTGTTTTTT,CASSFGGLAGTGELFF
TRBD2,NA,TRBJ2-2,TRBV5-6,TGTGCCAGCAGCTTGGGTCTAGCGGACGCGGCGAGCACCGGGGAGCTGTTTTTT,CASSLGLADAASTGELFF
TRBD1,once,TRBJ1-1,TRBV6-5,TGTGCCAGCAGCCCCGGGACAGGGGGTTTCACTGAAGCTTTCTTT,CASSPGTGGFTEAFF
NA,NA,TRBJ2-5,TRBV7-3,TGTGCCAGCAGCCCCGGAGGGTACCAAGAGACCCAGTACTTC,CASSPGGYQETQYF
TRBD1,NA,TRBJ2-1,TRBV28,TGTGCCAGCAGTTCGGGACAGGGAAATATATACAATGAGCAGTTCTTC,CASSSGQGNIYNEQFF